The rows below give T cell receptor beta chains drawn from one sample of a study of beta chain features in type 1 diabetes. The assay was immunoSEQ multiplex PCR, and TCRdb's table has in-frame clones only and misses some. In the table there are some 180,000 clones, 13% of which are singletons. The sequenced sample was central memory CD4+ T cells from blood. Every receptor here comes from a woman aged 18-29 years in good health. The CDR3 runs from the conserved cysteine through the conserved F or W. The D gene is left open where the match is weak. Expanded clones are given a class, and other clones once, few, many or no size at all.

14	-	TRBD1	TRBV5-1	TRBJ1-5	TGCGCCAGCAGCTTGGAAGGGGGCAGGGAGCCCCAGCATTTT	CASSLEGGREPQHF
13	few	TRBD1	TRBV28	TRBJ2-1	TGTGCCACCCGGACAGGGAACTACAATGAGCAGTTCTTC	CATRTGNYNEQFF
15	many	-	TRBV5-1	TRBJ2-7	TGCGCCAGCAGGCGAGGGGACTTCAGCTCCTACGAGCAGTACTTC	CASRRGDFSSYEQYF
16	-	-	TRBV15	TRBJ2-2	TGTGCCACCAGCAAGTATGGACAGCCTAACACCGGGGAGCTGTTTTTT	CATSKYGQPNTGELFF
15	few	TRBD2	TRBV30	TRBJ2-1	TGTGCCTGGAGTGTAGGGCTAGCGGGAGTTAATGAGCAGTTCTTC	CAWSVGLAGVNEQFF
14	few	TRBD2	TRBV28	TRBJ2-5	TGTGCCAGCAGGGCCGGGGGGACCCAAGAGACCCAGTACTTC	CASRAGGTQETQYF
14	-	-	TRBV6-6	TRBJ2-1	TGTGCCAGCTTCAGCGGAGCTAATTACAATGAGCAGTTCTTC	CASFSGANYNEQFF
13	-	-	TRBV5-8	TRBJ2-5	TGTGCCAGCAGCCGACGGGGTTCGGAGACCCAGTACTTC	CASSRRGSETQYF
16	few	-	TRBV6-5	TRBJ2-1	TGTGCCAGCAGTTACCGGAAGGCCGGGATGGGAAATGAGCAGTTCTTC	CASSYRKAGMGNEQFF
14	-	-	TRBV7-2	TRBJ1-2	TGTGCCAGCAGCTTAAGTACAGGGAACTATGGCTACACCTTC	CASSLSTGNYGYTF
12	-	-	TRBV7-2	TRBJ1-2	TGTGCCAGCAGCCCGGGATCGCATGGCTACACCTTC	CASSPGSHGYTF
14	few	TRBD1	TRBV6-6	TRBJ1-5	TGTGCCAGCAGGGGACAGGGACACAATCAGCCCCAGCATTTT	CASRGQGHNQPQHF
18	-	TRBD2	TRBV7-2	TRBJ2-7	TGTGCCAGCAGCTCATCTCGGGGTTCTAGCGGGAGTTCCTACGAGCAGTACTTC	CASSSSRGSSGSSYEQYF
17	-	-	TRBV9	TRBJ1-3	TGTGCCAGCAGCGCCGGGGGACGGAAGATTTCTGGAAACACCATATATTTT	CASSAGGRKISGNTIYF
14	-	TRBD2	TRBV23-1	TRBJ2-7	TGCGCCAGCAGTCGGACTAGCGGGACCTACGAGCAGTACTTC	CASSRTSGTYEQYF
12	few	TRBD2	TRBV2	TRBJ2-5	TGTGCCAGCGCTCTAGCGGAAGAGACCCAGTACTTC	CASALAEETQYF
14	-	-	TRBV7-9	TRBJ2-7	TGTGCCAGCAGCATATCCGGGACTCACGACGAGCAGTACTTC	CASSISGTHDEQYF
12	-	-	TRBV29-1	TRBJ1-1	TGCAGCGTGAACAGGGCCAACACTGAAGCTTTCTTT	CSVNRANTEAFF
15	few	TRBD1	TRBV14	TRBJ1-4	TGTGCCAGCAGCCAAAGGACAGGAACTAATGAAAAACTGTTTTTT	CASSQRTGTNEKLFF
15	-	-	TRBV18	TRBJ1-1	TGTGCCAGCTCACCACCGTCGACAGTTCACACTGAAGCTTTCTTT	CASSPPSTVHTEAFF
15	-	TRBD1	TRBV19	TRBJ1-1	TGTGCCAGTAGTCCAGACAGGGTCGGGAACACTGAAGCTTTCTTT	CASSPDRVGNTEAFF
14	-	TRBD1	TRBV28	TRBJ1-5	TGTGCCAGCAGAACTGACAGGGGGCCCCAGCCCCAGCATTTT	CASRTDRGPQPQHF
15	-	TRBD1	TRBV5-4	TRBJ1-2	TGTGCCAGCAGCCACAGGGGTTTGAGGAACTATGGCTACACCTTC	CASSHRGLRNYGYTF
14	-	-	TRBV11-3	TRBJ2-2	TGTGCCAGCAGCTTAGTCGGAGGTTCCGGGGAGCTGTTTTTT	CASSLVGGSGELFF
16	-	-	TRBV5-1	TRBJ2-4	TGCGCCAGCAGCTTGGTAGCTGGACTAGCCAAAAACATTCAGTACTTC	CASSLVAGLAKNIQYF
14	-	-	TRBV28	TRBJ1-5	TGTGCCAGCATTGGGAGGGGAAGTGGACAGCCCCAGCATTTT	CASIGRGSGQPQHF
15	-	-	TRBV5-1	TRBJ2-1	TGCGCCAGCAGCCCTCGTCTAGGAGCGAACAATGAGCAGTTCTTC	CASSPRLGANNEQFF
16	few	TRBD2	TRBV5-4	TRBJ2-1	TGTGCCAGCAGCTTGGGCCTAGCGGGAGGAGTCAATGAGCAGTTCTTC	CASSLGLAGGVNEQFF